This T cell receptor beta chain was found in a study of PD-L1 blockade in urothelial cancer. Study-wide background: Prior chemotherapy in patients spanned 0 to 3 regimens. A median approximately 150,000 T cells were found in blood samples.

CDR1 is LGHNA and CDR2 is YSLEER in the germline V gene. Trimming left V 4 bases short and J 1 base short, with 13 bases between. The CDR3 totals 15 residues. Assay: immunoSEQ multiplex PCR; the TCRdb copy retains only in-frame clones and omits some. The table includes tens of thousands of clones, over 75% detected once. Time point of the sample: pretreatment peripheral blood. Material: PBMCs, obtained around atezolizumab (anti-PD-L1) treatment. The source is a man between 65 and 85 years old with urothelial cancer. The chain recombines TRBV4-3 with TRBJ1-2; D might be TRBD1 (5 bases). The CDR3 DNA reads TGCGCCAGCAGCCCGTCCGACAGCCTTAACTATGGCTACACCTTC. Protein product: CASSPSDSLNYGYTF.